This TCR beta chain emerged from a study of cytomegalovirus exposure and HLA in healthy donors. A multiplex PCR was run with 60 Vbeta primers and 13 Jbeta primers. The data were produced by immunoSEQ multiplex PCR, yet TCRdb's version contains in-frame clones alone and is incomplete. The table for this sample gives roughly 65,000 clones. The germline V gene encodes CDR1 SGHRS and CDR2 YFSETQ. V lost 0 bases and J lost 3; bases outside the gene matches: 2. This CDR3 comprises 14 residues. This TCR was sampled from a boy younger than 18 in good health and CMV-seronegative. This sequence joins TRBV5-1 and TRBJ1-2, with 7 bases aligning to TRBD1. The sequencing input was PBMCs. CDR3: CASSLGRGDYGYTF. CDR3 coding DNA: TGCGCCAGCAGCTTGGGCAGGGGGGACTATGGCTACACCTTC.